This TCR beta chain is drawn from a study of shared clonotypes between healthy human individuals. For the study at large: The cohort had two women and a few men, ages 18 to 49. CD4 naive and memory got three plates each, CD8 naive two, CD8 memory one.

Assay: immunoSEQ multiplex PCR; the TCRdb copy retains only in-frame clones and omits some. The sample shows about 960,000 clones, less than 85% of them seen only once. Ten or more counts support this clone. CDR3 length: 11 residues. The germline CDR1 and CDR2 sequences are DFQATT and SNEGSKA (reference sequence). With 6 bases removed from V and 4 bases from J, the gap between germline ends came to 8 bases. Naive CD45RA+ and memory CD45RA-negative subsets were split from CD4+ cells. V usage is TRBV20-1 and J usage is TRBJ2-3; no clear D. The TCR originated in a man aged 18-30 years in good health. Sequenced input: memory CD4+ T cells sorted from blood. Subset described: CD45RA-negative fraction. The CDR3 bases are TGCAGTGCCACAGTCCCAGATACGCAGTATTTT. Translating it yields CSATVPDTQYF.